This T cell receptor beta chain is from a study of response to subunit inactivated influenza vaccine. Broader study findings: Few new T cells, the authors suggested, are recruited by each seasonal influenza vaccination.

Notes on this clonotype: As yet, its antigen is unknown.

With 2 bases removed from V and 2 bases from J, the gap between germline ends came to 13 bases. The CDR3 length is 16 residues. From germline, CDR1 is MNHEY and CDR2 SMNVEV (reference sequence). TCRdb independently ran MiXCR on the RT-PCR reads; one entry per CDR3 protein. The data hold roughly 790,000 distinct CDR3 sequences, with 21% observed a single time. The sample here was PBMCs from blood, taken more than 4 days after vaccination. This TCR was sampled from a man aged 45-65 years who received an inactivated influenza vaccine. V is TRBV27 and J is TRBJ1-5; tentative D call: TRBD1 (6 bases). Here the CDR3 DNA reads TGTGCCAGCAGTTTAACAGGGCCGTTCGGCAATCAGCCCCAGCATTTT. It encodes CASSLTGPFGNQPQHF.